This TCR beta chain was sequenced during a study of identical twins (dated by TCRdb to the mid-2010s). With respect to the entire study: To test whether fetal clonotypes persist, the study used deep sequencing on TCR alpha and beta repertoires from monozygotic twins, unrelated adults of various ages, and cord blood. Replicate twin experiments were performed at different times using different library preparation protocols to rule out contamination. Paper-wide results and their limitations: In monozygotic twins, out-of-frame TCR alpha sharing was systematically underestimated by recombination models, although the models agreed with sharing between unrelated individuals. Compared with coincidental sharing between unrelated individuals, out-of-frame TCR alpha sequences shared between twins had an excess of sequences with low generation probability. Abundant cord blood beta clonotypes carried fewer insertions; young adult naive repertoires showed a weaker similar trend, while memory repertoires showed none. A weaker excess of twin sharing was found in beta out-of-frame sequences because the signal-to-noise ratio was lowered by fewer shared sequences. Invariant T cells such as MAIT and iNKT could partly confound zero-insertion analyses, although diverse VJ usage argued against such confounding for most clonotypes. Because the same donors could not be followed over many years, conclusions were based on cross-sectional statistical analysis.

On this clonotype: Its antigen specificity is not known. The sample holds no much larger clone one base away, and base qualities are not on file.

Library generation was performed with 5' RACE. The instrument given in TCRdb is Illumina HiSeq 2000. A universal primer binding site was added through template switching, and the final cDNA carried a unique molecular identifier so that TCR cDNA molecules could be counted accurately. Specific primers in the conserved constant-segment region were used to synthesize first-strand cDNA for the TCR alpha and beta chains. To control for contamination, each cDNA library was double barcoded with a SMART-Mk sample barcode plus Illumina barcodes. TruSeq adapter sequences along with Illumina sample barcodes were introduced in two successive PCR steps. Sequencing of the TCR alpha and beta cDNA libraries was done on the Illumina HiSeq platform using custom primers. Under the source paper's analysis protocol: MiGEC processed the raw reads to extract unique molecular identifiers, while MiXCR was used to determine the CDR3 positions. For each individual, recombination models were inferred using an EM algorithm with the repgenHMM and IGoR tools. The tcR package in R was used for shared clonotype analysis, with sharing normalized by the product of cloneset sizes. Out-of-frame nonproductive sequences were analyzed to study raw recombination free of thymic and clonal selection effects. TCRdb's own reprocessing of the public reads used fastp at Q25 and MiXCR and kept productive beta chains. One record per CDR3 amino acid sequence lists the most common genes and DNA. The V and J calls come from TCRdb's annotation, not from the publication. The sample table lists roughly 540,000 distinct CDR3 sequences, around 20% of them with a count of one. The leading ten clones occupy around 0.9% of the sample.

All donors were healthy Caucasians. Three pairs of female monozygotic twins, all aged about 18 to 29 years, made up the twin cohort. CD4+ and CD8+ T cell populations were isolated with positive isolation kits from Invitrogen. Trimming at the junction amounts to 4 bases on V and 7 bases on J, and the germline ends lie 18 bases apart. CDR1 is given as SGHNT and CDR2 as YENEEA, both from the germline V gene. Including the terminal cysteine and phenylalanine, the CDR3 comprises 15 residues. CDR3 DNA only is kept here, 45 bases in frame from base 1. These same records also appear under a second study, on T cells expressing NK-cell markers. Taken from the second paper: Three sorted T-cell subsets (CD3+CD56+NKG2C+, CD3+CD56+NKG2C- and CD3+CD56-NKG2C+) from fewer than 10 donors had their TCR beta-chain repertoires profiled. Among the eight sequenced donors, seven were HCMV-seropositive and one was HCMV-seronegative. In several experiments an anti-gammadeltaTCR antibody was added to restrict sorting to alphabetaTCR-expressing T cells. In a handful of donors, the dominant CD3+CD56+NKG2C+ clonotypes were among the top 10 CD8+ clonotypes and accounted for roughly 1.0-8% of CD8+ T cells. Those dominant clonotypes were again the most abundant among CD3+CD56-NKG2C+ cells in four donors, at roughly 25-60.1%. It remained unclear whether the expanded NKG2C-expressing T cell clones were specific for HCMV antigens. The study sequenced eight donors, all healthy volunteers chosen at random: three men and five women. A commercial ELISA kit detecting HCMV-specific IgG in serum was used to determine HCMV serostatus. MIGEC was used to demultiplex reads and group the reads by UMI, and MiTCR was used to assemble and quantify clonotypes. To exclude erroneous sequences, any TCR cDNA sequence not supported by at least two reads was discarded. The tcR package was used for downstream repertoire analysis, and clonotypes were matched between fractions using CDR3 nucleotide sequence together with V segment. VDJmatch was used to annotate antigen specificity against VDJdb, with one amino acid substitution allowed in CDR3.

This TCR came from a woman aged 18-29 years in good health. Sequenced material: CD4+ T cells sorted from blood. The rearranged segments are TRBV11-3 and TRBJ2-3; too little of a D gene remains to name it. For the CDR3, the sequence is CASSSDTPGDYTQYF. The DNA sequence is as follows: TGTGCCAGCAGCTCAGACACCCCCGGAGACTATACGCAGTATTTT.